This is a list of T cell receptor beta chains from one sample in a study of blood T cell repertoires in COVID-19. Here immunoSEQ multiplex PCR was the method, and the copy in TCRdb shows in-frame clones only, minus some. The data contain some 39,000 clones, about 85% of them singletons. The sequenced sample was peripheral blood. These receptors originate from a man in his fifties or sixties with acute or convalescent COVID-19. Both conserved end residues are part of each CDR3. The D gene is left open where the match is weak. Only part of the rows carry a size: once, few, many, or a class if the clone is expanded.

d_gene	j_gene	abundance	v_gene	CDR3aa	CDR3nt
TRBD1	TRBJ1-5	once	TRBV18	CASSEEQGAGQPQHF	TGTGCCAGCTCCGAAGAACAGGGGGCTGGACAGCCCCAGCATTTT
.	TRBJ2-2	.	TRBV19	CASSFHTGELFF	TGTGCCAGTAGTTTCCATACCGGGGAGCTGTTTTTT
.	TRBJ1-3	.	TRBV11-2	CASSLGVGPPSSGNTIYF	TGTGCCAGCAGCTTGGGTGTGGGGCCCCCGAGCTCTGGAAACACCATATATTTT
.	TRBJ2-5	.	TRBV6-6	CASSPPGRGGGAAPETQYF	TGTGCCAGCAGTCCCCCGGGACGCGGTGGCGGGGCCGCGCCAGAGACCCAGTACTTC
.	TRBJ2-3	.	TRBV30	CAWSTGSTDTQYF	TGTGCCTGGAGCACGGGGAGCACAGATACGCAGTATTTT
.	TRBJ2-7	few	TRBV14	CASSLLEGGTQYF	TGTGCCAGCAGCCTCTTGGAAGGGGGAACGCAGTACTTC
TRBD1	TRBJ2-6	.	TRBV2	CARDAGTEYPGANVLTF	TGTGCCAGGGATGCCGGGACAGAATACCCTGGGGCCAACGTCCTGACTTTC
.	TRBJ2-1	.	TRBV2	CASSDLTVYNEQFF	TGTGCCAGCAGTGACCTGACTGTCTACAATGAGCAGTTCTTC
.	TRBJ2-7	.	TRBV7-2	CASSWGVGPSYEQYF	TGTGCCAGCAGCTGGGGGGTGGGACCCTCCTACGAGCAGTACTTC
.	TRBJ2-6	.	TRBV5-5	CASSSPQAGGANVLTF	TGTGCCAGCAGCTCCCCGCAAGCGGGTGGGGCCAACGTCCTGACTTTC
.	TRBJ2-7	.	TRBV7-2	CASSLRGTEAYEQYF	TGTGCCAGCAGCCTTCGCGGGACGGAGGCCTACGAGCAGTACTTC
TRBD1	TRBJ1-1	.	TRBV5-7	CASSCTGTALEAFF	TGTGCCAGCAGCTGCACCGGGACAGCACTTGAAGCTTTCTTT
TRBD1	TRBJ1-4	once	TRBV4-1	CASSQVDRAHEKLFF	TGCGCCAGCAGCCAAGTTGACAGGGCTCATGAAAAACTGTTTTTT
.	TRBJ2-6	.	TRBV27	CASSFRTERYSGANVLTF	TGTGCCAGCAGTTTCAGGACAGAAAGATACTCTGGGGCCAACGTCCTGACTTTC
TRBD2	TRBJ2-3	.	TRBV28	CASRSGTYTDTQYF	TGTGCCAGCAGAAGCGGGACCTACACAGATACGCAGTATTTT
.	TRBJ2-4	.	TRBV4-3	CASSQGTVAGAKNIQYF	TGCGCCAGCAGCCAAGGGACCGTTGCAGGGGCCAAAAACATTCAGTACTTC
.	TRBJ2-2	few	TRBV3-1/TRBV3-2	CASSQAQVPGELFF	TGTGCCAGCAGCCAAGCGCAGGTCCCCGGGGAGCTGTTTTTT
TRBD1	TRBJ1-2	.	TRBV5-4	CASSREVGAGGPSGGYTF	TGTGCCAGCAGCCGCGAGGTGGGGGCAGGGGGCCCCTCGGGTGGCTACACCTTC
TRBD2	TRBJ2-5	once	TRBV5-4	CASSVFQAGGGETQYF	TGTGCCAGCAGCGTATTTCAAGCGGGGGGAGGGGAGACCCAGTACTTC
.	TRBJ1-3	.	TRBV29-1	CNPTGGIAGNTIYF	TGCAACCCCACGGGGGGCATAGCTGGAAACACCATATATTTT
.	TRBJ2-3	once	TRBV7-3	CASSLGHLADTQYF	TGTGCCAGCAGCTTAGGGCACCTGGCAGATACGCAGTATTTT
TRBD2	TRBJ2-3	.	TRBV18	CASGTAGPTDTQYF	TGTGCCAGCGGAACAGCGGGACCCACAGATACGCAGTATTTT